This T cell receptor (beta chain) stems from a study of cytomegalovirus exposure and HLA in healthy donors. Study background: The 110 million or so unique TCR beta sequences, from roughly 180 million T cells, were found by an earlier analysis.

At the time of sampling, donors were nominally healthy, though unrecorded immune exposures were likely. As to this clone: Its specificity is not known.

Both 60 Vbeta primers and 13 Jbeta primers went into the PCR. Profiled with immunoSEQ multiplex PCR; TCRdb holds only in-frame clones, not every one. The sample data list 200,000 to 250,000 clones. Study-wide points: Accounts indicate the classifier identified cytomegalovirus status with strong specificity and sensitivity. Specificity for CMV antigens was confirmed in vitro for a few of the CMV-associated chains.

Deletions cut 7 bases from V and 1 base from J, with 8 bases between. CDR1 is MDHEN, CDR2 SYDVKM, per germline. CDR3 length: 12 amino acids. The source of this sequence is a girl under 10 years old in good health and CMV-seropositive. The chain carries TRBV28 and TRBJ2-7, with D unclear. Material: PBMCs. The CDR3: CASIGESYEQYF. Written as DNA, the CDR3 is TGTGCCAGCATAGGAGAATCCTACGAGCAGTACTTC.